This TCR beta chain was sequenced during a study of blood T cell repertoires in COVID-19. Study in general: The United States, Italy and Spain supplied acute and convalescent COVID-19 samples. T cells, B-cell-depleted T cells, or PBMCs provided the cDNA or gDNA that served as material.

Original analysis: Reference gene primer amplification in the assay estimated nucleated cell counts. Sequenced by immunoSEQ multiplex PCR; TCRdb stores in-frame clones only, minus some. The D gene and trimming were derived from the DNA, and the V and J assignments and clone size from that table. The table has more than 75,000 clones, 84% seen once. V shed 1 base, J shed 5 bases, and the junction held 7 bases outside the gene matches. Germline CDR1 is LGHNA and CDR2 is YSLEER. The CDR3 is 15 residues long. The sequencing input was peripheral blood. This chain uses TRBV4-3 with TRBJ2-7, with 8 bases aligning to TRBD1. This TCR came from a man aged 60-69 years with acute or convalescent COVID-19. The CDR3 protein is CASSQGDRWFDEQYF. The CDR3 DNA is TGCGCCAGCAGCCAAGGGGACAGGTGGTTTGACGAGCAGTACTTC.